This T cell receptor (beta chain) comes out of a study of shared clonotypes between healthy human individuals. Naive CD8 populations comprised CD45RO-negative cells positively selected for CCR7, excluding terminally differentiated effector memory CD45RA+ cells. All donors were healthy HIV-negative adults lacking recent acute infections or vaccinations. Details on this clone: Its antigen is unknown. Other DNA sequences within the sample encode an identical CDR3.

The protocol was immunoSEQ multiplex PCR, while the TCRdb copy is restricted to in-frame clones and leaves out a portion. The sample carries 2 million to 2.5 million clones, roughly 91% recorded once. Study results and limitations: Despite large depth, rarefaction showed incomplete sorted-subset sequencing. On the whole, naive subsets had larger estimated richness than memory subsets had. Measured sharing among donors was expected to vary with sequencing depth.

The source is a man between 18 and 29 years old in good health. Some clones in this sample may be carry-over from other donors' samples. The sequenced material came from naive CD8+ T cells from PBMCs.

The chain's CDR3 is CASSLTGSQETQYF. DNA of the CDR3: TGTGCCAGCAGCTTAACGGGGAGCCAGGAGACCCAGTACTTC. The chain links TRBV7-3 to TRBJ2-5, with D possibly matching TRBD2 (5 bases). The CDR3 contains 14 residues. The ends were cut back, 0 bases at V and 5 bases at J, with 10 bases in the middle. Germline V gene lookup returns CDR1 SGHTA and CDR2 FQGTGA.